This TCR beta chain was captured in a study of blood T cell repertoires in COVID-19. About the research overall: Spain, Italy and the United States supplied samples that represented acute and convalescent COVID-19.

Participants' reported clinical history set cohort assignment. There are 16 residues in the CDR3. In germline, CDR1 is MDHEN, CDR2 SYDVKM. V was pared by 3 bases and J by 8 bases, with 9 bases of the junction left unmatched. Original processing notes: Reference gene primers were amplified, and this amplification served to estimate nucleated cell counts. Generated by immunoSEQ multiplex PCR, the TCRdb table keeps only in-frame clones and is missing some. The D gene and trimming were derived from the DNA, and the V and J assignments and clone size from that table. The sample consists of 200,000 or so clones, about 84% of them appearing once.

The source material was PBMCs or T cells enriched from blood (not recorded which). This chain connects TRBV28 to TRBJ1-4; TRBD1 matches at 10 bases. The receptor was isolated from a woman between 40 and 50 years old with acute COVID-19. DNA for the CDR3: TGTGCCAGCAGTTTCCCGGGGACAGGGGTTGGGGAAAAACTGTTTTTT. Translation gives CASSFPGTGVGEKLFF.